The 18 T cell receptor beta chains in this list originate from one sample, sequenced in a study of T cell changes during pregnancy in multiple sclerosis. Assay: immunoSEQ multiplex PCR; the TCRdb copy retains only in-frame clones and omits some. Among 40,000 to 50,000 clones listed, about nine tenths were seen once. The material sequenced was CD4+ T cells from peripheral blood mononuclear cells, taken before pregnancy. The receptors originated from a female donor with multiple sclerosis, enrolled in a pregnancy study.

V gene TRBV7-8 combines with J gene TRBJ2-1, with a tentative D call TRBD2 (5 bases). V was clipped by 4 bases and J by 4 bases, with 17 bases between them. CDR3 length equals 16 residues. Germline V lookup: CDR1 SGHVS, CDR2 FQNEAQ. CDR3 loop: CASSSYSPGGYNEQFF. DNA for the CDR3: TGTGCCAGCAGCTCGTACTCCCCTGGAGGATACAATGAGCAGTTCTTC.

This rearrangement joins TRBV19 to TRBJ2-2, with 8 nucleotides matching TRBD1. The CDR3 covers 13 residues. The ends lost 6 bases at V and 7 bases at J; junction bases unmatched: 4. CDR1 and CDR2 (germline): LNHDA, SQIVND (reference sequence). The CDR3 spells CASSGQGHGELFF. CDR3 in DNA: TGTGCCAGTAGCGGACAGGGTCACGGGGAGCTGTTTTTT.

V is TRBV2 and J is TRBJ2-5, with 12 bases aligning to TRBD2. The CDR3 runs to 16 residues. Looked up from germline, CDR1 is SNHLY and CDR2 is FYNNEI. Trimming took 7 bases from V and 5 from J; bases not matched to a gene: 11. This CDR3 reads CASKLGLAGGHETQYF. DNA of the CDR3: TGTGCCAGCAAATTGGGGCTAGCGGGGGGGCATGAGACCCAGTACTTC.

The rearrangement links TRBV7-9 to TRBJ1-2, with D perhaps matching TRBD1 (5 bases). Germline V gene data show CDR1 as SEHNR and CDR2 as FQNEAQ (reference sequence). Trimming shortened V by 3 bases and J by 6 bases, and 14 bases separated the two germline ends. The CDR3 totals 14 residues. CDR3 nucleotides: TGTGCCAGCAGCTTTCCCGACAGAATCCATGGCTACACCTTC. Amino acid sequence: CASSFPDRIHGYTF.

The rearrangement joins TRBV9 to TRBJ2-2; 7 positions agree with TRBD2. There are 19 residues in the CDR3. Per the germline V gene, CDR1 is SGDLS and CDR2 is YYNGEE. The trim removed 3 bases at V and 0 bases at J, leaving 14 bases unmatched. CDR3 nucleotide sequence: TGTGCCAGCAGCGAGCCCCTAGAAGCGGGGCGACCGAACACCGGGGAGCTGTTTTTT. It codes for CASSEPLEAGRPNTGELFF.

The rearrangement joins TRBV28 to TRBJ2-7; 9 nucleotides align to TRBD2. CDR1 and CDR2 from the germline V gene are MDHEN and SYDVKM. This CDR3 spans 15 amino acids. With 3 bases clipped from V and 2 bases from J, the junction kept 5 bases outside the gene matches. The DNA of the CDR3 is TGTGCCAGCAGTTTGGCGGGGGGGATTCCCTACGAGCAGTACTTC. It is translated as CASSLAGGIPYEQYF.

CDR3 coding DNA: TGCGCCAGCAGCTACCGGGACACCCGCACAGATACGCAGTATTTT. It encodes CASSYRDTRTDTQYF. This chain connects TRBV4-1 to TRBJ2-3, with a possible D match to TRBD1 (6 bases). Trimming took off 5 bases at V and 1 base at J, with 13 bases between the two ends. This CDR3 is built from 15 residues. Germline lookup yields CDR1 MGHRA and CDR2 YSYEKL.

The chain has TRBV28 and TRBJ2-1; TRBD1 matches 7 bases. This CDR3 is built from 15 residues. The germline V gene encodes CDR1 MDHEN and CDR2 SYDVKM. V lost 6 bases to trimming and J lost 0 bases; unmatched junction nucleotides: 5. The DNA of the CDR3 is TGTGCCAGCAGACCAAGGACAGGCTCCTACAATGAGCAGTTCTTC. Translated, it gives CASRPRTGSYNEQFF.

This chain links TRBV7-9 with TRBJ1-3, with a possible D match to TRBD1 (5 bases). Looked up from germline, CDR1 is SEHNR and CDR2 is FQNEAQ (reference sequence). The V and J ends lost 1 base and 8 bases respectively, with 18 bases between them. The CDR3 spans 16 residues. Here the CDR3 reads CASSLVRGFSVDTIYF. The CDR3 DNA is TGTGCCAGCAGCTTAGTTAGGGGATTTAGTGTGGACACCATATATTTT.

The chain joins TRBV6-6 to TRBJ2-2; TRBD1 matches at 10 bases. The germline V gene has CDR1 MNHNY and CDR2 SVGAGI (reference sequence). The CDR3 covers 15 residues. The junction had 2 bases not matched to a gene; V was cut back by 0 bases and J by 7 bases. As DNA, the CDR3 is TGTGCCAGCAGTTACTCGGGACAGGGGCTCGGGGAGCTGTTTTTT. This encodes CASSYSGQGLGELFF.

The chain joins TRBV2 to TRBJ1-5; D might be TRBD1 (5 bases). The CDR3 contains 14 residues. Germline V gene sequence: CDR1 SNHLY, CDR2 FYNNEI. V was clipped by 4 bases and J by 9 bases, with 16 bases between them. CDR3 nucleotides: TGTGCCAGCAGTGGAGGAAAAGGGGCTCGGCCCCAGCATTTT. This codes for CASSGGKGARPQHF.

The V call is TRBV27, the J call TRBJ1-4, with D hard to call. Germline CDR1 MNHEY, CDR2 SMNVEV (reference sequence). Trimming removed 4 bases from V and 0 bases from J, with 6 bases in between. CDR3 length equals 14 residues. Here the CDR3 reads CASSSGSTNEKLFF. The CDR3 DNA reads TGTGCCAGCAGTTCCGGGTCAACTAATGAAAAACTGTTTTTT.

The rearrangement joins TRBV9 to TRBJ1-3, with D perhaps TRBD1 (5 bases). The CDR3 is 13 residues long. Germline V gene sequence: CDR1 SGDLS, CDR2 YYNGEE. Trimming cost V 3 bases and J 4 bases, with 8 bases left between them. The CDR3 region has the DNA TGTGCCAGCAGCGGTCGGACAGGAAACACCATATATTTT. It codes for CASSGRTGNTIYF.

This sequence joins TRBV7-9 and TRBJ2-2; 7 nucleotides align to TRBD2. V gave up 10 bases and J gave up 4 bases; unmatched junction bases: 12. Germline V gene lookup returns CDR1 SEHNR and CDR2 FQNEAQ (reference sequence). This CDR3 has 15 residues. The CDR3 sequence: CATRRRGLTTGELFF. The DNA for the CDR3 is TGTGCCACCAGACGTAGGGGACTAACCACCGGGGAGCTGTTTTTT.

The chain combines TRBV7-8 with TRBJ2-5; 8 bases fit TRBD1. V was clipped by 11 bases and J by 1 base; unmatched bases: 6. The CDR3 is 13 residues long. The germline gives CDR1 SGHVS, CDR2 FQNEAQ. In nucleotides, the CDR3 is TGTGCCTGTGTCCAGGGGGCCCAAGAGACCCAGTACTTC. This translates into CACVQGAQETQYF.

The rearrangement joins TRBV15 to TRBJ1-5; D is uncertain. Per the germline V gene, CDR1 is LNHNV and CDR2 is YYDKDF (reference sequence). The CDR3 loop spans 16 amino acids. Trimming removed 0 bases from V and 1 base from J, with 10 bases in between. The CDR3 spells CATSRDRLRSNQPQHF. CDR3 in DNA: TGTGCCACCAGCAGAGATCGGTTGAGGAGCAATCAGCCCCAGCATTTT. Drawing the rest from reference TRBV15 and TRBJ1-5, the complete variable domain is DAMVIQNPRYQVTQFGKPVTLSCSQTLNHNVMYWYQQKSSQAPKLLFHYYDKDFNNEADTPDNFQSRRPNTSFCFLDIRSPGLGDTAMYLCATSRDRLRSNQPQHFGDGTRLSIL.

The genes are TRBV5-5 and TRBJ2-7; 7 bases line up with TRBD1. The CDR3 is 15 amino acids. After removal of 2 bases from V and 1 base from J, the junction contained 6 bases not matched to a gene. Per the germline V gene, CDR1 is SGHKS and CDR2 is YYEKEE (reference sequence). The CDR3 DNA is TGTGCCAGCAGCTTTCGTGTGGGACAGTCCTACGAGCAGTACTTC. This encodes CASSFRVGQSYEQYF.

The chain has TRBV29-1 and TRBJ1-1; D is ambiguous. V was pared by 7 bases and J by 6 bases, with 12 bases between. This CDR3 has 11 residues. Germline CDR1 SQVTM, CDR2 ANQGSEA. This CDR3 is CSAGGWAEAFF. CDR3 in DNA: TGCAGCGCCGGCGGTTGGGCTGAAGCTTTCTTT. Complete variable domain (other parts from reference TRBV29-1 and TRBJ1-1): SAVISQKPSRDICQRGTSLTIQCQVDSQVTMMFWYRQQPGQSLTLIATANQGSEATYESGFVIDKFPISRPNLTFSTLTVSNMSPEDSSIYLCSAGGWAEAFFGQGTRLTVV.